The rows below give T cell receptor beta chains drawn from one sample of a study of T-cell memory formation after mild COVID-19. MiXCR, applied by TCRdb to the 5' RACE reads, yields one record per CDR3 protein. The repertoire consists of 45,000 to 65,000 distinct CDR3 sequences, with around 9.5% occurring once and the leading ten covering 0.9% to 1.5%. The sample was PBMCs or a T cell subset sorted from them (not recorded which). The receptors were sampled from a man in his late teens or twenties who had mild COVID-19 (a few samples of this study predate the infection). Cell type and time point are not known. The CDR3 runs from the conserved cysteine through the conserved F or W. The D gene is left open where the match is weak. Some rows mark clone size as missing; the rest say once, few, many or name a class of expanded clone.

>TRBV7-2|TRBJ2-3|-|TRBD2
TGTGCCAGCAACAAAGTGAGCGGGGTTGGCACAGATACGCAGTATTTT
CASNKVSGVGTDTQYF
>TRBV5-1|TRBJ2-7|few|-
TGCGCCAGCAGCCCCCAAATCAGGGGTCTCTACGAGCAGTACTTC
CASSPQIRGLYEQYF
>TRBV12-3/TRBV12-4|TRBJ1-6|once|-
TGTGCCAGCAGTTTCGGGGGTTACAATTCACCCCTCCACTTT
CASSFGGYNSPLHF
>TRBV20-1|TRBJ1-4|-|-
TGCAGTGCTAGCGAGACACTCGCAACTAATGAAAAACTGTTTTTT
CSASETLATNEKLFF
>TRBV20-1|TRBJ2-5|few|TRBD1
TGCAGTGCTATCCCGGGACAGGGGTACCAAGAGACCCAGTACTTC
CSAIPGQGYQETQYF
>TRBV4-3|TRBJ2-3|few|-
TGCGCCAGCAGCGTCAGGGATGGAGATACGCAGTATTTT
CASSVRDGDTQYF
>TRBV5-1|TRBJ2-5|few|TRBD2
TGCGCCAGCAGCTCCCAGGCTAGCGGGGTAGAGACCCAGTACTTC
CASSSQASGVETQYF
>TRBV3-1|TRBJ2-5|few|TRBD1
TGTGCCAGCAGCCACCCGGCGGGGACAGGGTACCAAGAGACCCAGTACTTC
CASSHPAGTGYQETQYF
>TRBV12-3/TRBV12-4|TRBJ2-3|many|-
TGTGCCAGCAGCCTGGTGGTAGATACGCAGTATTTT
CASSLVVDTQYF
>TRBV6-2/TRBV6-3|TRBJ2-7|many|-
TGTGCCAGCAGCACCGCCTACGAGCAGTACTTC
CASSTAYEQYF
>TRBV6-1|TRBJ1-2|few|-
TGTGCCAGCACCCTGGCAGGTTCATACGGCTACACCTTC
CASTLAGSYGYTF
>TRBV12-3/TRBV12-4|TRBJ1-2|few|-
TGTGCCAGCAGTTTACCGCTTAACTATGGCTACACCTTC
CASSLPLNYGYTF
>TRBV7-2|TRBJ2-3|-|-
TGTGCCAGCAGCTTAGTGGTAGCTAGGTCGGATACGCAGTATTTT
CASSLVVARSDTQYF
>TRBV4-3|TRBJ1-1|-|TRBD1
TGCGCCAGCAGCCGGAAAGGACAGGGGCTGCGGAACACTGAAGCTTTCTTT
CASSRKGQGLRNTEAFF
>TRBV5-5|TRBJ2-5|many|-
TGTGCCAGCAGCTTGTTTACTCAGACCCAGTACTTC
CASSLFTQTQYF
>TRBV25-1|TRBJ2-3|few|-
TGTGCCAGCACCTACACAAGGGACACAGATACGCAGTATTTT
CASTYTRDTDTQYF
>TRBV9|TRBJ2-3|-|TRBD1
TGTGCCAGCAGCACCACAGGGGGCTCAGCAGATACGCAGTATTTT
CASSTTGGSADTQYF
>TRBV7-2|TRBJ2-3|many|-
TGTGCCAGCCGGGGGTTTGCCGATACGCAGTATTTT
CASRGFADTQYF
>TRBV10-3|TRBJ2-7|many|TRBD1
TGTGCCATCAGTGAGTACAGGACAGGGCGTTCCTACGAGCAGTACTTC
CAISEYRTGRSYEQYF
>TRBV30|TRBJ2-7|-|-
TGTGCCTGGAGTGTACAGGGATACGAGCAGTACTTC
CAWSVQGYEQYF
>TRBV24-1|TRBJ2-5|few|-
TGTGCCACCAGTGATTACTTGGAGACCCAGTACTTC
CATSDYLETQYF
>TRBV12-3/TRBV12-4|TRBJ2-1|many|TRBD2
TGTGCCAGCAGCCCCCTCGGGACTAGTTCGAATGAGCAGTTCTTC
CASSPLGTSSNEQFF
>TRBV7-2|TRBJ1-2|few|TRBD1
TGTGCCAGCAGCTTAGGGTCCGGGACAGGGAGCCATGGCTACACCTTC
CASSLGSGTGSHGYTF
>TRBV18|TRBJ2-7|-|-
TGTGCCAGCTCACTGGGGCCGGCTTCCTACGAGCAGTACTTC
CASSLGPASYEQYF
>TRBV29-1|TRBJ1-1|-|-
TGCAGCGTTCGCCCGCAAGGAAACACTGAAGCTTTCTTT
CSVRPQGNTEAFF
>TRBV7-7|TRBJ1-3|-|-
TGTGCTAGCAGCCCAACCAACGGGCCTGGAAACACCATATATTTT
CASSPTNGPGNTIYF
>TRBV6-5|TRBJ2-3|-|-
TGTGCCAGCACTACGGCGAGGGGTCGCACAGATACGCAGTATTTT
CASTTARGRTDTQYF
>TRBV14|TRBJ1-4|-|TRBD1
TGTGCCAGCAGCCTTACAGGGGGCGCTAATGAAAAACTGTTTTTT
CASSLTGGANEKLFF
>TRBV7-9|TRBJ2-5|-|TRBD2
TGTGCCAGCAGCTTCCCGGGGGGAGAGACCCAGTACTTC
CASSFPGGETQYF
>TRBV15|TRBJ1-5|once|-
TGTGCCACCAGCCACCAGGACCAGCCCCAGCATTTT
CATSHQDQPQHF
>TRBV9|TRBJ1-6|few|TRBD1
TGTGCCAGCAGCGTAGCGACAGGGGAGACACCCCTCCACTTT
CASSVATGETPLHF
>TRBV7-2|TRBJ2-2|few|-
TGTGCCAGCAGCCCAGAGTTGGCGCGCACCGGGGAGCTGTTTTTT
CASSPELARTGELFF
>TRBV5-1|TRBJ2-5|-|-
TGCGCCACCCCTCACGGACTGTTCCAAGAGACCCAGTACTTC
CATPHGLFQETQYF
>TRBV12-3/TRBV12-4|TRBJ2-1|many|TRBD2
TGTGCCAGCATCGCCGGGACTACCAACAATGAGCAGTTCTTC
CASIAGTTNNEQFF
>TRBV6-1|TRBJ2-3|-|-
TGTGCCAGCAGCACCAACCCCCTCGAGACAGATACGCAGTATTTT
CASSTNPLETDTQYF